This T cell receptor (beta chain) was profiled in a study of blood T cell repertoires in COVID-19. Study details: Some COVID-19 samples were acute and others convalescent; all came from the United States, Italy and Spain. Sources were T cells, B-cell-depleted T cells, or PBMCs; the material itself was cDNA or gDNA.

With V trimmed by 2 bases and J by 10 bases, 10 bases remained unmatched. The CDR3 length is 16 residues. The V gene's germline CDR1 is SGDLS and CDR2 YYNGEE. Authors' data handling: Amplification of reference gene primers was used by the study to estimate nucleated cell counts. The table came from immunoSEQ multiplex PCR; TCRdb's copy has only in-frame clones and leaves some out. The V and J calls and clone size are taken from that table; D and trimming were inferred from the DNA. The data contain 130,000 to 150,000 clones, roughly 79% of them singletons. The origin of this receptor is a human donor with acute or convalescent COVID-19. The donor label of this sample is uncertain. V gene TRBV9 combines with J gene TRBJ1-6; 9 bases fit TRBD1. The sample comprised peripheral blood. CDR3 bases: TGTGCCAGCAGCGTGGGACAGGGAATATTTGAATCACCCCTCCACTTT. Protein product: CASSVGQGIFESPLHF.